These T cell receptor beta chains were read from a single sample in a study of cytomegalovirus exposure and HLA in healthy donors. Measured with immunoSEQ multiplex PCR; TCRdb has only the in-frame clones, and not every one. The sample carries about 160,000 clones, roughly four fifths recorded once. The specimen was PBMCs. Source of these receptors: a girl aged 2-10 years in good health and CMV-seropositive. Both conserved end residues are part of each CDR3. A D gene is named only where the DNA matches it firmly. Size is stated for part of the rows, as once, few or many counts, or as a class when the clone is expanded.

CDR3aa: CASSDGGADTQYF
CDR3nt: TGCGCCAGCAGTGATGGGGGGGCAGATACGCAGTATTTT
d_gene: TRBD2
v_gene: TRBV10-1
j_gene: TRBJ2-3
abundance: few

CDR3aa: CASSFATSGNEQFF
CDR3nt: TGTGCCAGCAGCTTCGCGACTAGCGGCAATGAGCAGTTCTTC
d_gene: TRBD2
v_gene: TRBV5-6
j_gene: TRBJ2-1
abundance: -

CDR3aa: CATSGGTGAVVYEQYF
CDR3nt: TGTGCCACCAGCGGGGGGACAGGGGCGGTTGTCTACGAGCAGTACTTC
d_gene: TRBD1
v_gene: TRBV15
j_gene: TRBJ2-7
abundance: -

CDR3aa: CASSLGAGMGNTIYF
CDR3nt: TGCGCCAGCAGCTTGGGAGCAGGGATGGGAAACACCATATATTTT
d_gene: -
v_gene: TRBV5-1
j_gene: TRBJ1-3
abundance: -

CDR3aa: CASSDGRATDTQYF
CDR3nt: TGTGCCAGCAGTGACGGGAGAGCCACAGATACGCAGTATTTT
d_gene: -
v_gene: TRBV6-4
j_gene: TRBJ2-3
abundance: -

CDR3aa: CASSLVFGYGYTF
CDR3nt: TGTGCCAGCAGCTTAGTATTCGGCTATGGCTACACCTTC
d_gene: -
v_gene: TRBV7-8
j_gene: TRBJ1-2
abundance: -

CDR3aa: CASSQGDRVGDTIYF
CDR3nt: TGTGCCAGCAGCCAAGGCGACAGGGTCGGAGACACCATATATTTT
d_gene: TRBD1
v_gene: TRBV4-2
j_gene: TRBJ1-3
abundance: -

CDR3aa: CASSLNPLDRPKQFF
CDR3nt: TGTGCCAGCAGTTTAAACCCCTTGGACAGGCCAAAGCAGTTCTTC
d_gene: TRBD1
v_gene: TRBV28
j_gene: TRBJ2-1
abundance: -

CDR3aa: CAWSVRLRETQYF
CDR3nt: TGTGCCTGGAGTGTCCGTCTCAGAGAGACCCAGTACTTC
d_gene: -
v_gene: TRBV30
j_gene: TRBJ2-5
abundance: -

CDR3aa: CASRPSQGARAEAFF
CDR3nt: TGTGCCAGTAGGCCCTCCCAGGGGGCACGGGCTGAAGCTTTCTTT
d_gene: TRBD1
v_gene: TRBV19
j_gene: TRBJ1-1
abundance: -

CDR3aa: CASSLPTSTKNIQYF
CDR3nt: TGTGCCAGCAGCTTGCCCACTTCGACCAAAAACATTCAGTACTTC
d_gene: -
v_gene: TRBV5-4
j_gene: TRBJ2-4
abundance: once

CDR3aa: CASSFRTGSYNEQFF
CDR3nt: TGTGCCAGCAGTTTTCGGACAGGGTCCTACAATGAGCAGTTCTTC
d_gene: TRBD1
v_gene: TRBV27
j_gene: TRBJ2-1
abundance: few

CDR3aa: CASSLLGGEGYEQYF
CDR3nt: TGCGCCAGCAGCTTGCTGGGGGGAGAGGGGTACGAGCAGTACTTC
d_gene: -
v_gene: TRBV5-1
j_gene: TRBJ2-7
abundance: -

CDR3aa: CASSLEGLFTHNEQFF
CDR3nt: TGTGCCAGCAGCTTGGAGGGACTTTTTACCCACAATGAGCAGTTCTTC
d_gene: -
v_gene: TRBV5-6
j_gene: TRBJ2-1
abundance: few

CDR3aa: CASSLAVATNEKLFF
CDR3nt: TGCGCCAGCAGCTTGGCCGTGGCTACTAATGAAAAACTGTTTTTT
d_gene: -
v_gene: TRBV5-1
j_gene: TRBJ1-4
abundance: few

CDR3aa: CASSLFGGTPRSGEQYF
CDR3nt: TGTGCCAGCAGTTTATTTGGAGGGACTCCGCGGTCGGGCGAGCAGTACTTC
d_gene: -
v_gene: TRBV27
j_gene: TRBJ2-7
abundance: -

CDR3aa: CASRVNPQRKETQYF
CDR3nt: TGTGCCAGCAGGGTAAACCCCCAGCGGAAAGAGACCCAGTACTTC
d_gene: -
v_gene: TRBV2
j_gene: TRBJ2-5
abundance: -

CDR3aa: CASSTGSFNYTF
CDR3nt: TGTGCCAGCAGTACTGGTTCCTTCAACTACACCTTC
d_gene: -
v_gene: TRBV7-9
j_gene: TRBJ1-2
abundance: -

CDR3aa: CSGLSGFRAPRETQYF
CDR3nt: TGCAGCGGCCTTTCGGGGTTTAGGGCTCCCAGAGAGACCCAGTACTTC
d_gene: -
v_gene: TRBV29-1
j_gene: TRBJ2-5
abundance: -

CDR3aa: CASSARGGTSGVLGAQYF
CDR3nt: TGTGCCAGCAGCGCTCGAGGAGGGACTAGCGGAGTCCTGGGTGCGCAGTATTTT
d_gene: TRBD2
v_gene: TRBV9
j_gene: TRBJ2-3
abundance: -

CDR3aa: CASSLAGDNEKLFF
CDR3nt: TGCGCCAGCAGCTTGGCAGGGGATAATGAAAAACTGTTTTTT
d_gene: -
v_gene: TRBV5-1
j_gene: TRBJ1-4
abundance: -

CDR3aa: CAWRAGRKNTEAFF
CDR3nt: TGTGCCTGGAGGGCAGGGAGGAAGAACACTGAAGCTTTCTTT
d_gene: -
v_gene: TRBV30
j_gene: TRBJ1-1
abundance: -

CDR3aa: CASSPDRANAEAFF
CDR3nt: TGTGCCAGCTCACCGGACAGGGCTAACGCTGAAGCTTTCTTT
d_gene: TRBD1
v_gene: TRBV18
j_gene: TRBJ1-1
abundance: -

CDR3aa: CAIGLGSSYEQYF
CDR3nt: TGTGCCATCGGCCTGGGCTCCTCCTACGAGCAGTACTTC
d_gene: -
v_gene: TRBV10-3
j_gene: TRBJ2-7
abundance: -

CDR3aa: CASSRPFLGAGFRQYF
CDR3nt: TGCGCCAGCAGCCGGCCGTTCTTGGGGGCTGGGTTTAGGCAGTACTTC
d_gene: -
v_gene: TRBV5-1
j_gene: TRBJ2-7
abundance: -

CDR3aa: CATRTSGDNEQFF
CDR3nt: TGTGCCACCAGGACTAGCGGAGACAATGAGCAGTTCTTC
d_gene: TRBD2
v_gene: TRBV2
j_gene: TRBJ2-1
abundance: -

CDR3aa: CASSLWTVNPSGANVLTF
CDR3nt: TGCGCCAGCAGCTTGTGGACAGTAAACCCCTCTGGGGCCAACGTCCTGACTTTC
d_gene: -
v_gene: TRBV5-1
j_gene: TRBJ2-6
abundance: -

CDR3aa: CASSERYRETYNEQFF
CDR3nt: TGTGCCAGCAGTGAACGTTACAGGGAAACCTACAATGAGCAGTTCTTC
d_gene: -
v_gene: TRBV25-1
j_gene: TRBJ2-1
abundance: -

CDR3aa: CASSLEGTVSGANVLTF
CDR3nt: TGTGCCAGCAGTTTGGAGGGAACCGTCTCTGGGGCCAACGTCCTGACTTTC
d_gene: -
v_gene: TRBV27
j_gene: TRBJ2-6
abundance: -

CDR3aa: CASSRQGNTEAFF
CDR3nt: TGTGCCAGCAGTCGACAGGGGAACACTGAAGCTTTCTTT
d_gene: TRBD1
v_gene: TRBV6-5
j_gene: TRBJ1-1
abundance: once

CDR3aa: CASSQGPILIPNNTGELFF
CDR3nt: TGTGCCAGCAGCCAAGGCCCGATACTAATCCCAAATAACACCGGGGAGCTGTTTTTT
d_gene: -
v_gene: TRBV4-2
j_gene: TRBJ2-2
abundance: -

CDR3aa: CASSFLEASTEAFF
CDR3nt: TGTGCCAGCAGCTTTTTAGAGGCAAGCACTGAAGCTTTCTTT
d_gene: -
v_gene: TRBV12-1
j_gene: TRBJ1-1
abundance: -

CDR3aa: CASSSGTGVPYEQYF
CDR3nt: TGTGCCAGCAGTTCCGGGACAGGGGTTCCCTACGAGCAGTACTTC
d_gene: TRBD1
v_gene: TRBV27
j_gene: TRBJ2-7
abundance: -

CDR3aa: CASSQVMSEQFF
CDR3nt: TGCGCCAGCAGCCAAGTTATGTCTGAGCAGTTCTTC
d_gene: -
v_gene: TRBV4-1
j_gene: TRBJ2-1
abundance: once

CDR3aa: CASSPGTGYYNEQFF
CDR3nt: TGTGCCAGCAGCCCCGGGACAGGGTACTACAATGAGCAGTTCTTC
d_gene: TRBD1
v_gene: TRBV6-5
j_gene: TRBJ2-1
abundance: -

CDR3aa: CASSREALGANVLTF
CDR3nt: TGTGCCAGCAGCCGAGAGGCTCTCGGGGCCAACGTCCTGACTTTC
d_gene: -
v_gene: TRBV4-2
j_gene: TRBJ2-6
abundance: -

CDR3aa: CASSPGQGIYEQYF
CDR3nt: TGTGCCAGCAGCCCGGGACAGGGAATATACGAGCAGTACTTC
d_gene: TRBD1
v_gene: TRBV5-4
j_gene: TRBJ2-7
abundance: -

CDR3aa: CASSPLADTGELFF
CDR3nt: TGTGCCAGCAGTCCTCTAGCGGACACCGGGGAGCTGTTTTTT
d_gene: TRBD2
v_gene: TRBV6-5
j_gene: TRBJ2-2
abundance: -

CDR3aa: CASSESTSGAYEQYF
CDR3nt: TGCGCCAGCAGTGAGTCGACTAGCGGAGCCTACGAGCAGTACTTC
d_gene: TRBD2
v_gene: TRBV10-1
j_gene: TRBJ2-7
abundance: -

CDR3aa: CAWSAGHYGYTF
CDR3nt: TGTGCCTGGAGTGCAGGGCACTATGGCTACACCTTC
d_gene: -
v_gene: TRBV30
j_gene: TRBJ1-2
abundance: -

CDR3aa: CASKGTSGTPDTQYF
CDR3nt: TGTGCCAGCAAGGGGACTAGCGGGACCCCAGATACGCAGTATTTT
d_gene: TRBD2
v_gene: TRBV6-1
j_gene: TRBJ2-3
abundance: few

CDR3aa: CASSSQRAPVRLNTGELFF
CDR3nt: TGTGCCAGCAGCTCCCAGCGGGCACCAGTTAGGTTGAACACCGGGGAGCTGTTTTTT
d_gene: -
v_gene: TRBV7-8
j_gene: TRBJ2-2
abundance: -

CDR3aa: CASSERVNYGYTF
CDR3nt: TGTGCCAGCAGTGAGAGGGTTAACTATGGCTACACCTTC
d_gene: -
v_gene: TRBV2
j_gene: TRBJ1-2
abundance: -

CDR3aa: CASSFLQGFSTDTQYF
CDR3nt: TGTGCCAGCAGTTTTCTCCAGGGATTCTCCACAGATACGCAGTATTTT
d_gene: -
v_gene: TRBV28
j_gene: TRBJ2-3
abundance: -

CDR3aa: CAISESTLNTEAFF
CDR3nt: TGTGCCATCAGTGAGTCCACTCTTAACACTGAAGCTTTCTTT
d_gene: -
v_gene: TRBV10-3
j_gene: TRBJ1-1
abundance: few